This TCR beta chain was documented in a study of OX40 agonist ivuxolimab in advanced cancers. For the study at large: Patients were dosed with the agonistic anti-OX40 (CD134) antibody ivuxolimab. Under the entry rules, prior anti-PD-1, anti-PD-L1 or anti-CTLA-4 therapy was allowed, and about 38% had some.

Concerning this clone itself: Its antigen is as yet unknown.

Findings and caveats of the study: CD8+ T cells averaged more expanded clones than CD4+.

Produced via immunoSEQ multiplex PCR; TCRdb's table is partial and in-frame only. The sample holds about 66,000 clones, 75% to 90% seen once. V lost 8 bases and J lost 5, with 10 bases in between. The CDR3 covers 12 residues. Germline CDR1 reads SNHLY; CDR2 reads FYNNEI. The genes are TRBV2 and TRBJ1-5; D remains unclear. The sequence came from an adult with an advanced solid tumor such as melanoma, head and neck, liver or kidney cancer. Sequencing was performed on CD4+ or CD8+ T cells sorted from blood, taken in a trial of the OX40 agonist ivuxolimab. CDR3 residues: CASGSPDQPQHF. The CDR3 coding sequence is TGTGCCAGCGGGAGTCCCGATCAGCCCCAGCATTTT.